Following are 3 T cell receptor beta chains from one sample sequenced in a study of read filtering for tumor transcriptome and immune sequencing. The library was built from roughly 400 ng RNA with molecular barcoded adaptors for alpha/delta and beta/gamma chains. TCRdb re-called the reads with MiXCR, one entry per CDR3 protein. The table includes tens of thousands of distinct CDR3 sequences, approximately 14% detected once. Sequenced input: a population of CD138-negative cells sorted from bone marrow. These receptors came from a donor aged 40 or over with multiple myeloma.

This clonotype was observed at least ten times. The chain employs TRBV2 and TRBJ1-5, with D uncertain. V lost 1 base and J lost 7, with 8 bases in between. Germline CDR1 reads SNHLY; CDR2 reads FYNNEI. The CDR3 sequence is 13 residues long. CDR3: CASSEDGPQPQHF. CDR3 DNA: TGTGCCAGCAGTGAAGACGGGCCGCAGCCCCAGCATTTT. The whole variable domain, remainder taken from reference TRBV2 and TRBJ1-5, is EPEVTQTPSHQVTQMGQEVILRCVPISNHLYFYWYRQILGQKVEFLVSFYNNEISEKSEIFDDQFSVERPDGSNFTLKIRSTKLEDSAMYFCASSEDGPQPQHFGDGTRLSIL.

This chain joins TRBV20-1 and TRBJ2-7; 12 bases line up with TRBD2. The CDR3 consists of 16 residues. The germline CDR1 and CDR2 sequences are DFQATT and SNEGSKA (reference sequence). The ends lost 3 bases at V and 1 base at J; junction bases unmatched: 7. The CDR3, as DNA: TGCAGTGCTAGTGGGGCTAGCGGGAGGGATTCCTACGAGCAGTACTTC. Encoded protein: CSASGASGRDSYEQYF.

This clonotype was counted many times. This chain joins TRBV20-1 and TRBJ1-6; D gene unclear. CDR1 is DFQATT, CDR2 SNEGSKA, per germline (reference sequence). V gave up 0 bases and J gave up 7 bases, with 4 bases separating them. The CDR3 length is 12 residues. This CDR3 is CSAREVNSPLHF. The DNA of the CDR3 is TGCAGTGCTAGAGAGGTGAATTCACCCCTCCACTTT.